The subject of this entry is one T cell receptor beta chain. Its antigen is unidentified. This record belongs to a study of T-cell reconstitution after alpha-beta-depleted transplantation in children. General study findings and limits: Diversity of TCRbeta at day 60 was high in some patients, arising from surviving recipient T cells and thymic progenitors.

Preparation of the TCRbeta library involved a method that used unique molecular identifiers. TCRdb reanalysed the PCR reads using MiXCR and keeps one entry per CDR3 protein. Among 300,000 to 350,000 distinct CDR3 sequences listed, approximately 23% were seen once. The receptor was derived from a male patient between 10 and 17 years old who had a stem cell transplant for acute lymphoblastic leukemia, so the T cells may come from the graft donor. The sequenced sample was PBMCs, mostly from graft donor cells, obtained 180 days after TCRalphabeta/CD19-depleted stem cell transplant.

This chain's CDR3 is CASSQEKVGASPRDTQYF. The CDR3 nucleotides read TGTGCCAGCAGCCAAGAAAAGGTCGGGGCCTCCCCGAGGGATACGCAGTATTTT. The V call is TRBV14, the J call TRBJ2-3, with D tentatively TRBD1 or TRBD2 (5 bases each). Trimming left V 0 bases short and J 6 bases short, with 22 bases between. Germline V CDR1 and CDR2: SGHDN, FVKESK. The CDR3 spans 18 residues.